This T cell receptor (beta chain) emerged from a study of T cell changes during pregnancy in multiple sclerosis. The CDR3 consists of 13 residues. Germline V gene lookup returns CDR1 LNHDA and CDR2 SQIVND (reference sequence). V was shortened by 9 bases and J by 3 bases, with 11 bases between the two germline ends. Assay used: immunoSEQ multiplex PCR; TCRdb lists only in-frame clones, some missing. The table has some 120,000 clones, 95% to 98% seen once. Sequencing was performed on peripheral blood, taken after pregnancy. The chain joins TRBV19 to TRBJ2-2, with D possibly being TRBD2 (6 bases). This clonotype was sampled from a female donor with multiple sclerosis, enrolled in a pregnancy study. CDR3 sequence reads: CASPTGDTGELFF. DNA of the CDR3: TGTGCCAGCCCCACGGGGGACACCGGGGAGCTGTTTTTT.